Below are 17 T cell receptor beta chains sequenced from a single sample in a study of cytomegalovirus exposure and HLA in healthy donors. This PCR relied on a set of 60 Vbeta primers and 13 Jbeta primers. Repertoires were generated with immunoSEQ multiplex PCR, while TCRdb's copy carries only in-frame clones and drops some. The data contain 150,000 to 180,000 clones, 65% to 75% of them seen just once; the ten biggest clones take up approximately 2.8%. Sequenced input: PBMCs. The receptors derive from a man between 18 and 35 years old in good health and CMV-seronegative.

This chain links TRBV15 with TRBJ1-6; D may be TRBD1 (5 bases). The CDR3 runs to 15 residues. V was cut by 5 bases and J by 9 bases, with 17 bases left in between. The germline V gene encodes CDR1 LNHNV and CDR2 YYDKDF (reference sequence). CDR3 loop: CATSAAKGIGSPLHF. For the CDR3, the DNA is TGTGCCACCAGCGCTGCAAAGGGGATCGGTTCACCCCTCCACTTT.

This clone was seen more than once but under ten times. The chain employs TRBV2 and TRBJ1-5; D gene uncertain. Germline CDR1 and CDR2: SNHLY and FYNNEI. V was cut by 6 bases and J by 0 bases, with 12 bases left in between. CDR3 length: 15 residues. The CDR3 region is CASRRDTYSNQPQHF. The CDR3 DNA follows: TGTGCCAGCAGGAGAGACACATATAGCAATCAGCCCCAGCATTTT.

As for this clone: Other DNA sequences from this sample encode an identical CDR3 as well. J is TRBJ1-5 and V is TRBV5-1; 9 nucleotides align to TRBD1. V lost 0 bases, J lost 2 bases, and 0 bases stayed unmatched. CDR1 is SGHRS, CDR2 YFSETQ, per germline. The CDR3 covers 15 residues. CDR3 sequence: CASSLGQGGNQPQHF. The CDR3 DNA reads TGCGCCAGCAGCTTGGGACAGGGGGGCAATCAGCCCCAGCATTTT.

The rearrangement links TRBV30 to TRBJ2-7, with 9 positions matching TRBD2. This CDR3 region has 15 residues. V gave up 8 bases and J gave up 3 bases; unmatched junction bases: 14. Germline V gives CDR1 GTSNPN, CDR2 SVGIG (reference sequence). CDR3 region: CAHEGRRGGSYEQYF. DNA for the CDR3: TGTGCCCATGAGGGTCGGCGGGGGGGGAGCTACGAGCAGTACTTC.

The V gene is TRBV7-9, the J gene TRBJ1-2; 9 nucleotides line up with TRBD1. This CDR3 has 16 residues. Germline CDR1 reads SEHNR; CDR2 reads FQNEAQ (reference sequence). With 0 bases clipped from V and 8 bases from J, the junction kept 10 bases outside the gene matches. CDR3 amino acids: CASSLAPIQGARGYTF. The CDR3 DNA is TGTGCCAGCAGCTTAGCCCCTATACAGGGGGCGCGGGGCTACACCTTC. The whole variable domain, remainder taken from reference TRBV7-9 and TRBJ1-2, is DTGVSQNPRHKITKRGQNVTFRCDPISEHNRLYWYRQTLGQGPEFLTYFQNEAQLEKSRLLSDRFSAERPKGSFSTLEIQRTEQGDSAMYLCASSLAPIQGARGYTFGSGTRLTVV.

The chain links TRBV2 to TRBJ2-2; 7 bases are a match to TRBD2. The CDR3 sequence is 15 residues long. With 11 bases clipped from V and 4 bases from J, the junction kept 13 bases outside the gene matches. Germline V gene sequence: CDR1 SNHLY, CDR2 FYNNEI. The CDR3 sequence: CAAKPGGLFTGELFF. In nucleotides, the CDR3 is TGTGCCGCTAAGCCGGGGGGATTATTCACCGGGGAGCTGTTTTTT.

V and J are TRBV5-8 and TRBJ2-7; a weak D match, TRBD2 (6 bases). V shed 3 bases and J shed 9 bases, with 13 bases lying between them. The CDR3 has 12 residues. Looked up from germline, CDR1 is SGHTS and CDR2 is YDEGEE. The CDR3 DNA reads TGTGCCAGCAGCTACGGTGGGACTGGGCAGTACGTC. This encodes CASSYGGTGQYV.

This clone was found a few times. V and J are TRBV7-9 and TRBJ1-2, with D tentatively TRBD1 (6 bases). Germline V lookup: CDR1 SEHNR, CDR2 FQNEAQ (reference sequence). Trimming cost V 4 bases and J 3 bases, with 15 bases left between them. The CDR3 loop spans 15 amino acids. DNA of the CDR3: TGTGCCAGCAGCTCATCAGGGGTGGCGGACTATGGCTACACCTTC. As protein: CASSSSGVADYGYTF.

The CDR3 sequence is CASSPLRQTEAFF. The CDR3 DNA reads as TGTGCCAGCTCCCCCCTTCGTCAGACTGAAGCTTTCTTT. The chain combines TRBV18 with TRBJ1-1; no clear D gene. CDR1 is KGHSH, CDR2 LQKENI, per germline. V was trimmed by 6 bases and J by 5 bases, leaving 13 bases between them. The CDR3 covers 13 residues.

V gene TRBV4-1 combines with J gene TRBJ2-7; D is uncertain. Germline CDR1 and CDR2: MGHRA and YSYEKL. This CDR3 is built from 14 residues. V lost 2 bases, J lost 5 bases, and 13 bases lay in between. The CDR3 here is CASSQLSASNEQYV. The DNA of the CDR3 is TGCGCCAGCAGCCAACTTTCGGCTAGTAACGAGCAGTACGTC.

The V and J genes are TRBV5-1 and TRBJ1-2, with 7 bases identical to TRBD1. After removal of 4 bases from V and 5 bases from J, the junction contained 5 bases not matched to a gene. Per the germline V gene, CDR1 is SGHRS and CDR2 is YFSETQ. The CDR3 has 13 residues. CDR3 bases: TGCGCCAGCAGCCAAGAGACAGGGTATGGCTACACCTTC. Translated, it gives CASSQETGYGYTF.

The rearrangement joins TRBV29-1 to TRBJ1-2, with D possibly matching TRBD1 (5 bases). Germline V CDR1 and CDR2: SQVTM, ANQGSEA. Trimming shortened V by 6 bases and J by 1 base, and 6 bases separated the two germline ends. This CDR3 has 11 amino acids. The CDR3 is CSVQGNYGYTF. The CDR3 nucleotides are TGCAGCGTGCAGGGTAACTATGGCTACACCTTC. The whole variable domain, filled in from reference TRBV29-1 and TRBJ1-2, reads SAVISQKPSRDICQRGTSLTIQCQVDSQVTMMFWYRQQPGQSLTLIATANQGSEATYESGFVIDKFPISRPNLTFSTLTVSNMSPEDSSIYLCSVQGNYGYTFGSGTRLTVV.

The chain is built from TRBV6-1 and TRBJ2-6; D unclear. The CDR3 covers 14 residues. Trimming took off 2 bases at V and 3 bases at J, with 5 bases between the two ends. Germline V gene sequence: CDR1 MNHNS, CDR2 SASEGT. The CDR3 reads CASSELVGANVLTF. CDR3 coding DNA: TGTGCCAGCAGTGAACTTGTTGGGGCCAACGTCCTGACTTTC.

The chain uses TRBV14 and TRBJ2-7; 8 nucleotides line up with TRBD1. The CDR3 spans 15 residues. The ends lost 1 base at V and 4 bases at J; junction bases unmatched: 6. CDR1 and CDR2 from the germline V gene are SGHDN and FVKESK. The chain's CDR3 is CASSQGTGYWYEQYF. The CDR3 DNA follows: TGTGCCAGCAGCCAAGGGACAGGGTATTGGTACGAGCAGTACTTC.

This clone was detected a few times. The V gene is TRBV7-3, the J gene TRBJ1-2; 7 nucleotides agree with TRBD1. This CDR3 spans 13 amino acids. CDR1 is SGHTA, CDR2 FQGTGA, per germline. Trimming removed 4 bases from V and 4 bases from J; junction bases left unmatched: 3. This CDR3 reads CASSSGQRYGYTF. DNA for the CDR3: TGTGCCAGCAGCTCGGGACAGCGCTATGGCTACACCTTC.

About this clone itself: No conserved phenylalanine or tryptophan is present at the end of the CDR3, so a read error is the likely explanation. The chain uses TRBV5-4 and TRBJ1-1, with D possibly matching TRBD1 (6 bases). From germline, CDR1 is SGHNT and CDR2 YYREEE (reference sequence). V was cut by 5 bases and J by 5 bases, with 10 bases left in between. The CDR3 is made up of 12 amino acids. The CDR3 here is CASRRGGTEAFL. The CDR3 DNA follows: TGTGCCAGCAGGAGGGGGGGAACTGAAGCTTTCCTT.

This clone showed up just a few times. The chain recombines TRBV28 with TRBJ1-3, with unresolved D. Germline CDR1 MDHEN, CDR2 SYDVKM. V lost 7 bases and J 0 bases, leaving 13 bases between the germline ends. There are 15 residues in the CDR3. CDR3 residues: CASTPSTGSGNTIYF. The CDR3 region has the DNA TGTGCCAGCACTCCTAGCACCGGCTCTGGAAACACCATATATTTT. The variable domain in full, completed from reference TRBV28 and TRBJ1-3, reads DVKVTQSSRYLVKRTGEKVFLECVQDMDHENMFWYRQDPGLGLRLIYFSYDVKMKEKGDIPEGYSVSREKKERFSLILESASTNQTSMYLCASTPSTGSGNTIYFGEGSWLTVV.